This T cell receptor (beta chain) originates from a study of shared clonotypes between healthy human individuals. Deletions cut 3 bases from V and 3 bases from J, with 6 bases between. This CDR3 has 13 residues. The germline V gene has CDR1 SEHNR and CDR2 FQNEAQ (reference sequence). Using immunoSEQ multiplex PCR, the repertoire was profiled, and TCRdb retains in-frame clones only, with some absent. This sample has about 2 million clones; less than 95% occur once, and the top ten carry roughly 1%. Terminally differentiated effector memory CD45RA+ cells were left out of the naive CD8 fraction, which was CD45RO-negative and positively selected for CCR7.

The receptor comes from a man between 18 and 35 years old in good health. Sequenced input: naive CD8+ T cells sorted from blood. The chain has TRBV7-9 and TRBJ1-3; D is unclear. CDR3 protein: CASSLGDGNTIYF. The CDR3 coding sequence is TGTGCCAGCAGCTTGGGAGATGGAAACACCATATATTTT.